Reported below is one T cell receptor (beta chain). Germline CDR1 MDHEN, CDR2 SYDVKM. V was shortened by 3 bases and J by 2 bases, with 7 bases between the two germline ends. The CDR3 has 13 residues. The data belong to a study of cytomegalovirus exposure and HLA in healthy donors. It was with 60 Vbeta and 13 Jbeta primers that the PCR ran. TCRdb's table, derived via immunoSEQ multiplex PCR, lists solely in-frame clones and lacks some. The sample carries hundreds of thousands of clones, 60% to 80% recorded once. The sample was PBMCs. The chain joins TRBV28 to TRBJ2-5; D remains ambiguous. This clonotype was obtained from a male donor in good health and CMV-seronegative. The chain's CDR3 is CASSFSQQETQYF. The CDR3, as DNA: TGTGCCAGCAGTTTTAGCCAGCAAGAGACCCAGTACTTC.